The 9 T cell receptor beta chains reported below all come from one sample, sequenced in a study of T cells after yellow fever vaccination. TCRdb re-called the 5' RACE reads with MiXCR, one entry per CDR3 protein. Here the sample spans over 85,000 distinct CDR3 sequences, under 9% being singletons. This material consisted of CD8+ T cells not binding an NS4B(214-222) dextramer, sorted from PBMCs, taken around 15 days after the first yellow fever vaccination. All receptors come from a man younger than 35 who received the YFV17D yellow fever vaccine.

This clonotype was detected a few times. The chain combines TRBV24-1 with TRBJ2-2; D is possibly TRBD1 or TRBD2 (5 bases each). V was cut by 2 bases and J by 1 base, with 13 bases left in between. This CDR3 has 17 residues. Germline V CDR1 and CDR2: KGHDR, SFDVKD. DNA for the CDR3: TGTGCCACCAGTGATTCCGGTGGGACGGTGAACACCGGGGAGCTGTTTTTT. Translation gives CATSDSGGTVNTGELFF.

This clonotype came up a few times. The chain is built from TRBV13 and TRBJ2-1, with TRBD1 matching over 7 bases. V shed 0 bases and J 4 bases; nucleotides not matched to a gene: 6. This CDR3 comprises 16 residues. CDR1 is PRHDT, CDR2 FYEKMQ, per germline (reference sequence). Written as DNA, the CDR3 is TGTGCCAGCAGCTTAGGCCTCCGACAGGGATACAATGAGCAGTTCTTC. It codes for CASSLGLRQGYNEQFF.

For this clonotype: One base away lies a much larger clone, so this may be a sequencing read error. The chain is built from TRBV20-1 and TRBJ2-3; 10 bases are a match to TRBD2. CDR1 DFQATT and CDR2 SNEGSKA come from the germline V gene (reference sequence). The CDR3 is 22 residues long. CDR3 DNA sequence: TGCAGTACTAGAGTATCGATCTCCTCTCTCTCGACTAGCGGGTATCACACAGATACGCAGTATTTT. It specifies CSTRVSISSLSTSGYHTDTQYF.

CDR3 protein: CASSQKMGPMGAPNEKLFF. The CDR3 DNA reads TGCGCCAGCAGCCAAAAGATGGGACCCATGGGGGCGCCCAATGAAAAACTGTTTTTT. J is TRBJ1-4 and V is TRBV4-3; weak D call: TRBD1 (6 bases). Per germline, CDR1 LGHNA and CDR2 YSLEER. Trimming left V 2 bases short and J 5 bases short, with 24 bases between. The CDR3 is 19 residues long.

This clonotype showed up just a few times. The chain couples TRBV7-9 to TRBJ2-1; TRBD2 aligns across 10 bases. The germline V gene encodes CDR1 SEHNR and CDR2 FQNEAQ (reference sequence). The CDR3 is made up of 15 amino acids. V was pared by 8 bases and J by 7 bases, with 11 bases of the junction left unmatched. The CDR3 protein is CASGKAGGLSNEQFF. CDR3 bases: TGTGCCAGCGGGAAAGCGGGGGGGCTGTCGAATGAGCAGTTCTTC.

This clonotype has only a few counts. Written as DNA, the CDR3 is TGCAGTGCTAGAGATCGGGAGAGTGCGAACACCGGGGAGCTGTTTTTT. Protein: CSARDRESANTGELFF. This chain links TRBV20-1 with TRBJ2-2; maybe TRBD2 (6 bases). This CDR3 has 16 amino acids. Trimming stripped 0 bases from V and 0 bases from J, with 11 bases between. Per germline, CDR1 DFQATT and CDR2 SNEGSKA (reference sequence).

This rearrangement joins TRBV7-9 to TRBJ2-2, with D unclear. Trimming took 4 bases from V and 2 from J, leaving 11 bases between them. This CDR3 region has 15 residues. Germline V lookup: CDR1 SEHNR, CDR2 FQNEAQ (reference sequence). CDR3 DNA: TGTGCCAGCAGCTCGAACCGTCGAAACACCGGGGAGCTGTTTTTT. As protein: CASSSNRRNTGELFF.

This clonotype came up a few times. CDR3: CASSFGVFADEQYF. For the CDR3, the DNA is TGTGCCAGCAGTTTCGGGGTTTTTGCGGACGAGCAGTACTTC. The chain carries TRBV27 and TRBJ2-7; a possible D gene is TRBD2 (5 bases). Germline lookup yields CDR1 MNHEY and CDR2 SMNVEV (reference sequence). The CDR3 is 14 residues long. Trimming took 3 bases from V and 5 from J, leaving 14 bases between them.

This clonotype was seen a handful of times. This sequence joins TRBV4-1 and TRBJ2-7; 8 nucleotides match TRBD1. The CDR3 has 16 residues. Looked up from germline, CDR1 is MGHRA and CDR2 is YSYEKL. V gave up 0 bases and J gave up 6 bases; unmatched junction bases: 10. CDR3 amino acids: CASSQDLRQGAIEQYF. The DNA of the CDR3 is TGCGCCAGCAGCCAAGATCTGAGGCAGGGGGCGATCGAGCAGTACTTC.